This T cell receptor beta chain was recorded in a study of identical twins. A universal primer site was created by template switching, with the cDNA bearing unique molecular identifiers. TCRdb ran MiXCR on the 5' RACE reads and lists one entry per CDR3 protein. The sample contains some 570,000 distinct CDR3 sequences, approximately 20% of which appear only once. Whole-study results and caveats: Insertions were reduced in abundant cord blood beta clonotypes but not in memory repertoires.

The sample holds a few counts of this clonotype. The antigen is undetermined. The sample was also reused in another study, on yellow fever vaccine responses in identical twins.

Material for sequencing was CD4+ T cells sorted from blood. The receptor comes from a woman under 30 in good health.

CDR3 residues: CASTPGYQPQHF. For the CDR3, the DNA is TGTGCCAGTACACCGGGTTATCAGCCCCAGCATTTT. The V call is TRBV19, the J call TRBJ1-5; no firm D call. Germline lookup yields CDR1 LNHDA and CDR2 SQIVND (reference sequence). The CDR3 runs to 12 residues. V lost 7 bases, J lost 5 bases, and 9 bases lay in between.